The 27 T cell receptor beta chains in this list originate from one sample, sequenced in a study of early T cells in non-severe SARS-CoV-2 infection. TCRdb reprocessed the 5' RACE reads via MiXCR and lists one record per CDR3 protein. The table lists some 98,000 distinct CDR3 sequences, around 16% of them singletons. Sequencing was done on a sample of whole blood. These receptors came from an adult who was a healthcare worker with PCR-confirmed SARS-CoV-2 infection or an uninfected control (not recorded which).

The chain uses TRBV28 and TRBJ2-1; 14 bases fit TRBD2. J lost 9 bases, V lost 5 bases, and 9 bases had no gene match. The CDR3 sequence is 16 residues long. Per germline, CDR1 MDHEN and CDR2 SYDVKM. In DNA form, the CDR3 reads TGTGCCAGCAGTGGCCCCGGGACTAGCGGGAGTCTTGAGCAGTTCTTC. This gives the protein CASSGPGTSGSLEQFF.

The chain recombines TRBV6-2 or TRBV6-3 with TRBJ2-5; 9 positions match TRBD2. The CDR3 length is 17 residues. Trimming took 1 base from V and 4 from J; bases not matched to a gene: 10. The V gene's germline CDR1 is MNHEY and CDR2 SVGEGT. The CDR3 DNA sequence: TGTGCCAGCAGTTACTTCGGGACTAGCAGCCCCCCAGAGACCCAGTACTTC. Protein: CASSYFGTSSPPETQYF.

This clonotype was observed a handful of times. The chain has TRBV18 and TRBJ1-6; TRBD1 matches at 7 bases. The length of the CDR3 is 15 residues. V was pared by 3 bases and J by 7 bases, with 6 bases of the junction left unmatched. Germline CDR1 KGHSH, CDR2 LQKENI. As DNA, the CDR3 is TGTGCCAGCTCACCCGGGACAGCGAACAATTCACCCCTCCACTTT. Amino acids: CASSPGTANNSPLHF. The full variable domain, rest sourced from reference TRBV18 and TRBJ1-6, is NAGVMQNPRHLVRRRGQEARLRCSPMKGHSHVYWYRQLPEEGLKFMVYLQKENIIDESGMPKERFSAEFPKEGPSILRIQQVVRGDSAAYFCASSPGTANNSPLHFGNGTRLTVT.

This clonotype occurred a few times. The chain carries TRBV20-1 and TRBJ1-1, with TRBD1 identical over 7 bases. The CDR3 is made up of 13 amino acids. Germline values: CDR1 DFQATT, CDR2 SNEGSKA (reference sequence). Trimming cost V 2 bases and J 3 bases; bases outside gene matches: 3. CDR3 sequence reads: CSARSTGDTEAFF. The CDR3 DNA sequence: TGCAGTGCTAGATCTACAGGGGACACTGAAGCTTTCTTT.

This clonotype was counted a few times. The CDR3 nucleotides read TGCGCCAGCAGCCAGAGTACTACTCTGAACTACGAGCAGTACTTC. Its protein product is CASSQSTTLNYEQYF. This rearrangement joins TRBV4-3 to TRBJ2-7; D gene ambiguous. The CDR3 has 15 amino acids. Trimming shortened V by 3 bases and J by 3 bases, and 15 bases separated the two germline ends. Germline assignment: CDR1 LGHNA and CDR2 YSLEER.

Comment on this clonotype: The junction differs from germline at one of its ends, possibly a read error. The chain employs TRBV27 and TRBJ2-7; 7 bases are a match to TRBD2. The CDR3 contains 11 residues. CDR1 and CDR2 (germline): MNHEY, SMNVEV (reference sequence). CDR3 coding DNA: TGTGTCAGCAGTACGGGAGGCGAGCAGTACTTC. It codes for CVSSTGGEQYF.

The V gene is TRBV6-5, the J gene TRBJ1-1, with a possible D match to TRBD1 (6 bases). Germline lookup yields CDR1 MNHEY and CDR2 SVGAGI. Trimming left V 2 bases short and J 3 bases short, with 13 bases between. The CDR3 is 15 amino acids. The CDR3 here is CASSYQGNMDTEAFF. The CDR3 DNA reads TGTGCCAGCAGTTACCAGGGGAACATGGACACTGAAGCTTTCTTT.

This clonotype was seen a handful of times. CDR3: CASSPRVGAFF. The CDR3 DNA is TGTGCCAGTAGCCCACGGGTGGGAGCTTTCTTT. This chain connects TRBV19 to TRBJ1-1; D ambiguous. V was shortened by 6 bases and J by 10 bases, with 12 bases between the two germline ends. In germline, CDR1 is LNHDA, CDR2 SQIVND (reference sequence). The CDR3 loop spans 11 amino acids.

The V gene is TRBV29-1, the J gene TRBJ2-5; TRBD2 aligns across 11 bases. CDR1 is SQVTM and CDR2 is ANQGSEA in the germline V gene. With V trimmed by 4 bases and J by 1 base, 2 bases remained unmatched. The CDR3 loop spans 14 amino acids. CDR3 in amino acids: CSVALAGGQETQYF. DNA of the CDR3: TGCAGCGTTGCGCTAGCGGGAGGCCAAGAGACCCAGTACTTC.

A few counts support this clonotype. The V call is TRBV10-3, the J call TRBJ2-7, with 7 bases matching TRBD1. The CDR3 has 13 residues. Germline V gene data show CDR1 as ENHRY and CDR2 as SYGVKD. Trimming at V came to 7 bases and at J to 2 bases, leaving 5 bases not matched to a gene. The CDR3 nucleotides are TGTGCCATCACAGAACAGGGGACCTACGAGCAGTACTTC. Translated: CAITEQGTYEQYF.

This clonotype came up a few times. Written as DNA, the CDR3 is TGCAGTGCTAGAGACCCGGGACGGCCCACCGGGGAGCTGTTTTTT. The encoded protein is CSARDPGRPTGELFF. The rearrangement links TRBV20-1 to TRBJ2-2; either TRBD1 or TRBD2 may fit D (5 bases each). V gave up 0 bases and J gave up 4 bases, with 12 bases separating them. Germline V lookup: CDR1 DFQATT, CDR2 SNEGSKA (reference sequence). CDR3 length: 15 amino acids.

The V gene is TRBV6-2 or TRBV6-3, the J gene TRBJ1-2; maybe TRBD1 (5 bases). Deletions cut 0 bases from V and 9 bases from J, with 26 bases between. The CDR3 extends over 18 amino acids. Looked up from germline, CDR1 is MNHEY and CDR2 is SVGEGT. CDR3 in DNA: TGTGCCAGCAGTTACTCGAGGCTGTCGGGCGGTCCAGGGAGGAGCTACACCTTC. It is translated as CASSYSRLSGGPGRSYTF.

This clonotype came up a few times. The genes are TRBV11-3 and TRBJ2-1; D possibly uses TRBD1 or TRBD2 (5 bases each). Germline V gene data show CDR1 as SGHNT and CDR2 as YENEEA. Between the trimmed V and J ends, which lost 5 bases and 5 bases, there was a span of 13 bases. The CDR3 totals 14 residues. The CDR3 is CASSMGPGNNEQFF. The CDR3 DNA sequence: TGTGCCAGCAGCATGGGACCGGGCAACAATGAGCAGTTCTTC.

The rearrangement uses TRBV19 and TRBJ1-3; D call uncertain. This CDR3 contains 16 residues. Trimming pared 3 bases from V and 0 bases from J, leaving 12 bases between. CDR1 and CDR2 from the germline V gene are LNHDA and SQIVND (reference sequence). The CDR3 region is CASSIVTASSGNTIYF. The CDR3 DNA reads TGTGCCAGTAGTATTGTCACAGCCTCCTCTGGAAACACCATATATTTT.

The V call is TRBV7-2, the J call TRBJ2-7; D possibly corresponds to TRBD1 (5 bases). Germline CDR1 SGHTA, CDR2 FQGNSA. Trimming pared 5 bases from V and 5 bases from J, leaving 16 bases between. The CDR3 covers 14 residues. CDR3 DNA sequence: TGTGCCAGCAGCCCTCACCAGGGTGGTAACGAGCAGTACTTC. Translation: CASSPHQGGNEQYF.

The CDR3 reads CASSPPGLNTEAFF. The CDR3 coding sequence is TGTGCCAGCAGCCCCCCCGGCTTGAACACTGAAGCTTTCTTT. The V call is TRBV6-5, the J call TRBJ1-1; no reliable D call. The CDR3 contains 14 residues. Trimming pared 6 bases from V and 0 bases from J, leaving 11 bases between. Per germline, CDR1 MNHEY and CDR2 SVGAGI.

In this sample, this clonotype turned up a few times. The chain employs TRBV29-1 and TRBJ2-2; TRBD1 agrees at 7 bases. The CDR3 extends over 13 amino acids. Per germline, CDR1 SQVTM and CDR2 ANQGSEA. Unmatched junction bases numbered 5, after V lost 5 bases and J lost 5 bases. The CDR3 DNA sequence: TGCAGCGTTCTCTCACAGGGGACCGGGGAGCTGTTTTTT. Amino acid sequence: CSVLSQGTGELFF.

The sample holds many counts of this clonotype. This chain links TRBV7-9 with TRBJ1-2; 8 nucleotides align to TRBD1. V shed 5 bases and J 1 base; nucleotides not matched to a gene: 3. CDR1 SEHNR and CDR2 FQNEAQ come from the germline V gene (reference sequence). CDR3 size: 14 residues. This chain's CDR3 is CASSGTGSNYGYTF. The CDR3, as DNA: TGTGCCAGCAGCGGGACAGGAAGTAACTATGGCTACACCTTC.

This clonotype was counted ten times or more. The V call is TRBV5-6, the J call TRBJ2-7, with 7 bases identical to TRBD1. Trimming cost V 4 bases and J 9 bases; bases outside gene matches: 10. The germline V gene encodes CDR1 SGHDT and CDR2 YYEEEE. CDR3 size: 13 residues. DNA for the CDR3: TGTGCCAGCAGCCCTGGGACAGACCTCGCGCAGTACTTC. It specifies CASSPGTDLAQYF.

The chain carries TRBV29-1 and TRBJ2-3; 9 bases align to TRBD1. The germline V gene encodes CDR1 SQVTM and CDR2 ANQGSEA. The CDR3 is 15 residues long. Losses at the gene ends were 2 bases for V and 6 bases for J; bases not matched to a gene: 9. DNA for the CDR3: TGCAGCGTTGAATCACGACGGACAGGGGTCGATACGCAGTATTTT. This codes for CSVESRRTGVDTQYF.

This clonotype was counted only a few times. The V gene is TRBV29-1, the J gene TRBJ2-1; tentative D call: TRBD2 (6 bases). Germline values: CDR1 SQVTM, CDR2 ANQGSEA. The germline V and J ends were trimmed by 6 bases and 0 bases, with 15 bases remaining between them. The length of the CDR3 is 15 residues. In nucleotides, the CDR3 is TGCAGCGTCCCCACGGGGGTGAGCTCCTACAATGAGCAGTTCTTC. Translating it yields CSVPTGVSSYNEQFF.

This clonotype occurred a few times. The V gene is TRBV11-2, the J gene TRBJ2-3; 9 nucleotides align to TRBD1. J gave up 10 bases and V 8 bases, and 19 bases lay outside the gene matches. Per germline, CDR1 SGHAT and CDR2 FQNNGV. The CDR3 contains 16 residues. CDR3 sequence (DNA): TGTGCCAGCGGAACCCACAGGGGGCGGAAAGATATGGCGCAGTATTTT. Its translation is CASGTHRGRKDMAQYF.

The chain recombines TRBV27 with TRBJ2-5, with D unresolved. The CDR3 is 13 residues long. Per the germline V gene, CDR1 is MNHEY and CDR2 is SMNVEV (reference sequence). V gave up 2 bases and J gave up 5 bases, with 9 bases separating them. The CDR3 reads CASSLNFGETQYF. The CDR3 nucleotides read TGTGCCAGCAGTTTAAATTTTGGTGAGACCCAGTACTTC.

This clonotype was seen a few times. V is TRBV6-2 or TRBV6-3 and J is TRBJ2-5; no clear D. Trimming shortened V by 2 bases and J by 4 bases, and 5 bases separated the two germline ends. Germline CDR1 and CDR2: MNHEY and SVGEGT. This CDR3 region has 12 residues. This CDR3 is CASSYDRETQYF. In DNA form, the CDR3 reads TGTGCCAGCAGTTACGATAGAGAGACCCAGTACTTC.

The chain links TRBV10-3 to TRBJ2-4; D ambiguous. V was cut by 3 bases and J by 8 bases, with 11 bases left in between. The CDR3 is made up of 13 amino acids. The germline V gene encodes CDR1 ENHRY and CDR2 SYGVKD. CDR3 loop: CAISDPDFYIQYF. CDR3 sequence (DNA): TGTGCCATCAGTGACCCCGACTTTTACATTCAGTACTTC.

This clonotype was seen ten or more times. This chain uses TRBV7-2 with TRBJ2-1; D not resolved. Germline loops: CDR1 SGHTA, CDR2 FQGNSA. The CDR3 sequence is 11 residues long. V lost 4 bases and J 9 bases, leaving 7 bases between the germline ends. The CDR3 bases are TGTGCCAGCAGCTCCGGGTCTGAGCAGTTCTTC. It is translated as CASSSGSEQFF.

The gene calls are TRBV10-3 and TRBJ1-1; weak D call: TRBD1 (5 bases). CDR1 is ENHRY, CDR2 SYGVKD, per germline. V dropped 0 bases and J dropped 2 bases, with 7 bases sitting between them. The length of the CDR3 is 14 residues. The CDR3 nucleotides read TGTGCCATCAGTGAGTCACAGGATAACACTGAAGCTTTCTTT. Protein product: CAISESQDNTEAFF.